This T cell receptor beta chain was captured by sequencing in a study of blood T cell repertoires in COVID-19. Looking at the study overall: Researchers got acute and convalescent COVID-19 samples from the United States, Italy and Spain. Sample material is recorded as cDNA or gDNA derived from T cells, B-cell-depleted T cells, or PBMCs.

Study processing details: Cell counts per sample came from amplifying reference gene primers. Profiling relied on immunoSEQ multiplex PCR, and the TCRdb table lists in-frame clones only, not all of them. V, J and clone size reflect that table, while D and trimming were determined from the DNA. The data hold some 100,000 clones, with around 88% observed a single time. The CDR3 totals 13 residues. V lost 5 bases and J lost 7; bases outside the gene matches: 3. The origin of this receptor is a human donor in a cohort sampled during active COVID-19. The chain carries TRBV12-3 or TRBV12-4 and TRBJ2-1; 9 bases are shared with TRBD1. The specimen was peripheral blood. The CDR3: CASSPGQGNEQFF. CDR3 in DNA: TGTGCCAGCAGTCCGGGACAGGGAAATGAGCAGTTCTTC.